This T cell receptor (beta chain) was recovered during a study of shared T cell receptors in the human thymus. This CDR3 spans 16 amino acids. Germline values: CDR1 SGDLS, CDR2 YYNGEE. V lost 0 bases and J lost 1, with 11 bases in between. Some clones are missing from TCRdb's copy, which holds only in-frame ones; the method was immunoSEQ multiplex PCR. The sample has about 660,000 clones, approximately 87% seen once. These same records also appear under a second study, on human thymus T cells. That paper states: The donors were infants in Finland with congenital heart defects, otherwise immunologically healthy. Thymus tissue was removed during corrective cardiac surgery.

The chain recombines TRBV9 with TRBJ2-1; no clear D gene. Sequencing was done on a sample of thymocytes. The TCR sequence derives from a boy less than two years old with a congenital heart defect. CDR3 DNA: TGTGCCAGCAGCGTAGAGAGGTCCTCATCCTACAATGAGCAGTTCTTC. It specifies CASSVERSSSYNEQFF.